This T cell receptor beta chain appears in the sequencing data of a study of identical twins. A note on this clonotype: Its cognate antigen is unknown.

The germline CDR1 and CDR2 sequences are MNHEY and SVGAGI. CDR3 size: 18 residues. V was clipped by 2 bases and J by 2 bases, with 16 bases between them. Each CDR3 protein is one row after TCRdb ran MiXCR on the 5' RACE reads. The sample yields a few hundred thousand distinct CDR3 sequences, less than 20% seen once. General study points: The analysis was cross-sectional rather than longitudinal within donors. Alpha sequences out of frame and shared by twins had excess low generation probability. Weaker excess sharing between twins was seen in beta out-of-frame sequences. Compared with models, monozygotic twins showed more out-of-frame TCR alpha sharing.

Source material: naive T cells sorted from blood. This sequence originates from a man aged 50-59 years in good health. The gene calls are TRBV6-5 and TRBJ2-6; D is tentatively TRBD1 or TRBD2 (5 bases each). CDR3 amino acids: CASSYRDGRPTGANVLTF. The CDR3 coding sequence is TGTGCCAGCAGTTACAGGGACGGGCGACCGACTGGGGCCAACGTCCTGACTTTC.